A selection of T cell receptor beta chains follows, all from one sample in a study of blood T cell repertoires in COVID-19. Sequencing used immunoSEQ multiplex PCR; TCRdb keeps in-frame clones, though not all of them. The sample has roughly 250,000 clones, 80% to 95% seen once. Sequenced sample: PBMCs or T cells enriched from blood (not recorded which). All receptors derive from a woman aged 18-29 years who had recovered from COVID-19. CDR3s include the opening cysteine and the closing phenylalanine or tryptophan. A D gene is named only where the DNA matches it firmly. Part of the rows lack a size; the others show once, few, many or a class for expanded clones.

clone_size d_call j_call cdr3_length v_call cdr3_aa cdr3_nt
NA TRBD1 TRBJ1-5 16 TRBV19 CASSVRTGYSNQPQHF TGTGCCAGTAGTGTTCGGACAGGTTATAGCAATCAGCCCCAGCATTTT
NA TRBD1 TRBJ1-2 13 TRBV28 CASTGGLNYGYTF TGTGCCAGCACAGGGGGTCTTAACTATGGCTACACCTTC
NA TRBD2 TRBJ2-5 15 TRBV27 CASSLNGGNQETQYF TGTGCCAGCAGTTTAAACGGGGGGAACCAAGAGACCCAGTACTTC
NA TRBD2 TRBJ2-1 13 TRBV7-9 CASSLTREGEQFF TGTGCCAGCAGCTTAACCCGGGAGGGTGAGCAGTTCTTC
few NA TRBJ2-7 14 TRBV7-9 CASSLGATGHEQYF TGTGCCAGCAGCTTAGGGGCGACAGGACACGAGCAGTACTTC
NA NA TRBJ1-1 14 TRBV3-1/TRBV3-2 CASSHGRVNTEAFF TGTGCCAGCAGCCACGGCAGGGTGAACACTGAAGCTTTCTTT
NA NA TRBJ1-6 13 TRBV18 CASSADSYSPLHF TGTGCCAGCTCAGCCGACAGTTATTCACCCCTCCACTTT
few NA TRBJ2-2 15 TRBV5-8 CASTAQATNTGELFF TGTGCCAGCACCGCGCAGGCCACGAACACCGGGGAGCTGTTTTTT
NA TRBD1 TRBJ1-5 18 TRBV28 CASSPGTGGVYSNQPQHF TGTGCCAGCAGTCCGGGGACAGGGGGCGTTTATAGCAATCAGCCCCAGCATTTT
NA NA TRBJ1-2 16 TRBV3-1/TRBV3-2 CASSQEGAVPNYGYTF TGTGCCAGCAGCCAAGAGGGGGCAGTCCCTAACTATGGCTACACCTTC
NA NA TRBJ1-4 15 TRBV4-1 CASSQDYRENEKLFF TGCGCCAGCAGCCAAGACTACAGAGAGAATGAAAAACTGTTTTTT
NA NA TRBJ2-3 11 TRBV11-3 CASSLQRAQYF TGTGCCAGCAGCTTACAACGGGCGCAGTATTTT
NA TRBD1 TRBJ1-2 13 TRBV27 CASRYRGSYGYTF TGTGCCAGCAGATACAGGGGTAGCTATGGCTACACCTTC
NA NA TRBJ1-2 15 TRBV9 CASSVDGRVDYGYTF TGTGCCAGCAGCGTAGATGGCAGGGTGGACTATGGCTACACCTTC
NA TRBD1 TRBJ2-3 16 TRBV19 CASSLRPGQGRDTQYF TGTGCCAGTAGCCTCCGACCGGGACAGGGCCGAGATACGCAGTATTTT
NA TRBD1 TRBJ2-1 16 TRBV5-1 CASSAEGQGAPNEQFF TGCGCCAGCAGCGCCGAAGGACAGGGGGCGCCGAATGAGCAGTTCTTC
NA NA TRBJ1-1 14 TRBV5-6 CASSLGLLQGEAFF TGTGCCAGCAGCTTGGGGCTATTGCAGGGTGAAGCTTTCTTT
NA TRBD1 TRBJ1-6 15 TRBV27 CASSLRTGSRSPLHF TGTGCCAGCAGTTTGCGGACAGGGAGTAGATCACCCCTCCACTTT
NA TRBD1 TRBJ1-2 17 TRBV15 CATSRENSGGQGGGYTF TGTGCCACCAGCAGAGAAAACTCTGGTGGACAGGGAGGGGGCTACACCTTC
NA NA TRBJ1-3 18 TRBV5-1 CASTAGGPSLGAGNTIYF TGCGCCAGCACCGCGGGCGGACCCTCTTTGGGCGCTGGAAACACCATATATTTT
NA NA TRBJ1-1 12 TRBV6-5 CASRDSNTEAFF TGTGCCAGCAGGGACAGCAACACTGAAGCTTTCTTT
once NA TRBJ1-1 15 TRBV5-5 CASSLLAGKGTEAFF TGTGCCAGCAGCTTGCTCGCAGGGAAAGGCACTGAAGCTTTCTTT
few TRBD2 TRBJ2-1 16 TRBV7-6 CASSLKRGGPYNEQFF TGTGCCAGCAGCTTAAAACGGGGGGGACCGTACAATGAGCAGTTCTTC
NA NA TRBJ1-2 13 TRBV9 CASSATGKGGYTF TGTGCCAGCAGCGCCACAGGGAAGGGTGGCTACACCTTC
NA NA TRBJ1-1 13 TRBV12-5 CASGARVGTEAFF TGTGCTAGTGGCGCCAGGGTTGGCACTGAAGCTTTCTTT
NA NA TRBJ1-4 13 TRBV18 CATQGTLNEKLFF TGTGCCACCCAGGGCACCTTAAATGAAAAACTGTTTTTT
NA TRBD2 TRBJ2-7 14 TRBV27 CASSFSGGSYEQYF TGTGCCAGCAGTTTTAGCGGGGGTTCCTACGAGCAGTACTTC
NA NA TRBJ2-7 14 TRBV9 CASSVSGASYEQYF TGTGCCAGCAGCGTTTCAGGGGCCTCCTACGAGCAGTACTTC
NA NA TRBJ1-4 13 TRBV9 CASSESGREKLFF TGTGCCAGCAGTGAATCGGGGAGAGAAAAACTGTTTTTT
NA TRBD1 TRBJ2-1 15 TRBV5-1 CASSTPGGTYNEQFF TGCGCCAGCAGCACCCCAGGGGGTACCTACAATGAGCAGTTCTTC
NA TRBD1 TRBJ1-2 15 TRBV29-1 CSVVTGSTHRYGYTF TGCAGCGTTGTGACAGGGTCGACTCACCGCTATGGCTACACCTTC
NA NA TRBJ1-5 15 TRBV7-8 CASSLDTPGRQPQHF TGTGCCAGCAGCTTGGACACTCCGGGCCGTCAGCCCCAGCATTTT
few NA TRBJ2-2 15 TRBV23-1 CASTSGSRFSGELFF TGCGCCAGCACTTCCGGGAGCAGGTTCTCCGGGGAGCTGTTTTTT
NA TRBD1 TRBJ2-7 15 TRBV25-1 CASSAGTGISYEQYF TGTGCCAGCAGTGCCGGGACAGGGATCTCCTACGAGCAGTACTTC
NA NA TRBJ1-2 13 TRBV6-5 CASWEAGSGGYTF TGTGCCAGCTGGGAGGCGGGTAGCGGAGGCTACACCTTC
NA TRBD1 TRBJ2-7 15 TRBV6-2/TRBV6-3 CASSLSGTANYEQYF TGTGCCAGCAGCCTCTCTGGGACAGCGAATTACGAGCAGTACTTC
NA TRBD1 TRBJ1-2 16 TRBV5-6 CASSSEDRGLHGGYTF TGTGCCAGCAGCTCCGAGGACAGGGGGCTTCATGGTGGCTACACCTTC
NA NA TRBJ2-2 15 TRBV2 CASSEYRRNTGELFF TGTGCCAGCAGTGAATATCGTAGAAACACCGGGGAGCTGTTTTTT
NA NA TRBJ1-1 14 TRBV5-1 CASSSQVGATEAFF TGCGCCAGCAGCTCGCAGGTAGGGGCAACTGAAGCTTTCTTT
NA TRBD1 TRBJ2-5 16 TRBV5-1 CASRGVQGAIQETQYF TGCGCCAGCAGGGGAGTACAGGGGGCTATTCAAGAGACCCAGTACTTC
NA TRBD2 TRBJ2-7 16 TRBV9 CASSVATGGSGVEQYF TGTGCCAGCAGCGTAGCTACGGGCGGGAGTGGCGTCGAGCAGTACTTC
NA NA TRBJ2-1 13 TRBV27 CASSLGRGNEQFF TGTGCCAGCAGTTTAGGTAGGGGCAATGAGCAGTTCTTC
NA TRBD2 TRBJ2-4 18 TRBV19 CASSLNPGAGLDVGIQYF TGTGCCAGTAGCCTCAACCCGGGGGCGGGACTAGACGTAGGCATTCAGTACTTC
once NA TRBJ1-1 15 TRBV28 CASRSALTGYTEAFF TGTGCCAGCAGGAGCGCGTTAACAGGTTACACTGAAGCTTTCTTT
NA TRBD1 TRBJ1-1 15 TRBV4-1 CASSRGTGLNTEAFF TGCGCCAGCAGCCGAGGGACAGGTTTGAACACTGAAGCTTTCTTT
NA NA TRBJ1-4 14 TRBV5-4 CASSHQSGREKLFF TGTGCCAGCAGCCATCAGTCGGGTCGGGAAAAACTGTTTTTT
NA TRBD1 TRBJ1-6 15 TRBV5-4 CASSKGQVTNSPLHF TGTGCCAGCAGCAAAGGACAGGTTACTAATTCACCCCTCCACTTT
NA NA TRBJ1-2 14 TRBV27 CASSTRGPDYGYTF TGTGCCAGCAGTACCAGGGGCCCCGACTATGGCTACACCTTC
NA NA TRBJ1-2 15 TRBV15 CATSREATESYGYTF TGTGCCACCAGCAGAGAGGCGACAGAAAGCTATGGCTACACCTTC
NA TRBD1 TRBJ1-4 14 TRBV28 CASSYRGQAEKLFF TGTGCCAGCAGTTATAGGGGACAGGCTGAAAAACTGTTTTTT
NA NA TRBJ1-1 15 TRBV5-1 CASSPPAGAPTEAFF TGCGCCAGCAGCCCGCCGGCGGGGGCCCCCACTGAAGCTTTCTTT
NA TRBD1 TRBJ1-4 14 TRBV7-2 CASSFDRGSEKLFF TGTGCCAGCAGCTTTGACAGGGGTTCTGAAAAACTGTTTTTT
NA TRBD2 TRBJ2-7 14 TRBV20-1 CSASPSGRAYEQYF TGCAGTGCTAGTCCCAGCGGGAGGGCCTACGAGCAGTACTTC
NA NA TRBJ2-1 16 TRBV5-8 CASRRGTGFAYNEQFF TGTGCCAGCAGGCGAGGCACAGGGTTCGCCTACAATGAGCAGTTCTTC
NA TRBD1 TRBJ2-1 16 TRBV4-2 CASTHIFPTGPFEQFF TGTGCCAGCACCCACATATTCCCGACAGGGCCCTTCGAGCAGTTCTTC
NA TRBD1 TRBJ2-6 15 TRBV28 CASRGQAGGANVLTF TGTGCCAGCCGGGGACAGGCGGGGGGGGCCAACGTCCTGACTTTC